The clone carrying this TCR beta chain was counted only a few times. Looked up from germline, CDR1 is SEHNR and CDR2 is FQNEAQ (reference sequence). Germline trimming cut 4 bases from V and 8 bases from J; bases unmatched to any gene: 4. The CDR3 totals 13 residues. This sample is drawn from a study of molecular identifiers for immune sequencing clone quantification. TCRdb reprocessed the PCR reads via MiXCR and lists one record per CDR3 protein. The sample has some 680,000 distinct CDR3 sequences, 25% seen once. The V gene is TRBV7-9, the J gene TRBJ2-1; 8 nucleotides align to TRBD1. This clonotype was sampled from a human donor in good health. Some libraries in this study had Jurkat cell RNA spiked in. The sample comprised naive CD8+ T cells from blood, with Jurkat cell RNA spiked in. Documented subset: FACS-sorted CD8+CD4-CCR7+CD45RA+ naive T cells. The chain's CDR3 is CASSWTGWHEQFF. The CDR3 DNA reads TGTGCCAGCAGCTGGACAGGGTGGCATGAGCAGTTCTTC.